The 20 T cell receptor beta chains below all came from one sample that was sequenced in a study of cytomegalovirus exposure and HLA in healthy donors. The PCR had 60 Vbeta and 13 Jbeta primers. Method: immunoSEQ multiplex PCR; TCRdb's copy keeps in-frame clones and lacks some. The sample yields about 170,000 clones, 84% seen once. The sequencing input was PBMCs. The receptor source for this set is a boy between 2 and 10 years old in good health and CMV-seronegative.

This chain connects TRBV2 to TRBJ2-1; possible D gene TRBD2, 5 bases. The CDR3 runs 14 residues. The V and J ends lost 6 bases and 5 bases respectively, with 14 bases between them. Per the germline V gene, CDR1 is SNHLY and CDR2 is FYNNEI. CDR3 bases: TGTGCCAGCAGGGGTCAGCGGACCAACAATGAGCAGTTCTTC. Its translation is CASRGQRTNNEQFF.

This chain uses TRBV9 with TRBJ1-1; no definite D call. Germline V gene data show CDR1 as SGDLS and CDR2 as YYNGEE. Trimming removed 2 bases from V and 1 base from J, with 9 bases in between. The CDR3 has 14 amino acids. The CDR3 sequence: CASSVDRGNTEAFF. The CDR3 bases are TGTGCCAGCAGCGTCGACCGGGGGAACACTGAAGCTTTCTTT.

This clone has just a few counts. This rearrangement joins TRBV13 to TRBJ2-1, with D tentatively TRBD2 (6 bases). Germline V gene lookup returns CDR1 PRHDT and CDR2 FYEKMQ (reference sequence). Trimming pared 1 base from V and 0 bases from J, leaving 7 bases between. The CDR3 consists of 15 residues. The CDR3 sequence: CASSLDGSSYNEQFF. Written as DNA, the CDR3 is TGTGCCAGCAGCTTAGACGGGAGCTCCTACAATGAGCAGTTCTTC.

This clone occurred a few times. The chain carries TRBV5-5 and TRBJ1-1; D possibly corresponds to TRBD1 (6 bases). Germline V gives CDR1 SGHKS, CDR2 YYEKEE (reference sequence). The ends were cut back, 2 bases at V and 0 bases at J, with 11 bases in the middle. This CDR3 region has 15 residues. The CDR3 bases are TGTGCCAGCAGCTTCCCAGGGGATCTGAACACTGAAGCTTTCTTT. Its translation is CASSFPGDLNTEAFF.

This chain uses TRBV29-1 with TRBJ2-5; 7 positions match TRBD2. The last part of the DNA fits TRBJ2-7 better; the J call may be wrong. The CDR3 consists of 16 residues. Germline V lookup: CDR1 SQVTM, CDR2 ANQGSEA. In DNA form, the CDR3 reads TGCAGCGTTGAAGGGGGAGGGAACAATGGAGGCTACGAGCAGTACTTC. Amino acids: CSVEGGGNNGGYEQYF.

The V and J genes are TRBV5-4 and TRBJ2-7; 7 bases fit TRBD1. CDR1 and CDR2 from the germline V gene are SGHNT and YYREEE (reference sequence). The CDR3 contains 14 residues. V was clipped by 3 bases and J by 2 bases; unmatched bases: 5. The CDR3 region is CASSSPGTAYEQYF. CDR3 nucleotides: TGTGCCAGCAGCTCCCCAGGGACAGCCTACGAGCAGTACTTC.

CDR3 nucleotide sequence: TGTGCCAGCATGATGGGAGGGACTAGCGGGAGGGACAATGAGCAGTTCTTC. Translated, it gives CASMMGGTSGRDNEQFF. The rearrangement links TRBV7-9 to TRBJ2-1; 16 bases line up with TRBD2. The germline V gene has CDR1 SEHNR and CDR2 FQNEAQ (reference sequence). V lost 7 bases and J lost 5; bases outside the gene matches: 8. The CDR3 extends over 17 amino acids.

This clone turned up a few times. The chain joins TRBV2 to TRBJ2-4; TRBD2 matches at 9 bases. The V gene end was trimmed by 6 bases and the J gene end by 6 bases; junction bases not matched to a gene: 12. Germline CDR1 and CDR2: SNHLY and FYNNEI. CDR3 size: 16 residues. This CDR3 reads CASSRRGRREGNIQYF. DNA for the CDR3: TGTGCCAGCAGCCGCAGGGGGAGGCGGGAGGGAAACATTCAGTACTTC.

V and J are TRBV11-2 and TRBJ2-7; maybe TRBD1 (5 bases). Germline V lookup: CDR1 SGHAT, CDR2 FQNNGV. The V end lost 4 bases, the J end lost 4 bases, and 14 bases lay between the germline ends. There are 14 residues in the CDR3. The CDR3 reads CASSSTQGRYEQYF. The CDR3 region has the DNA TGTGCCAGCAGCTCGACCCAGGGTCGGTACGAGCAGTACTTC.

As DNA, the CDR3 is TGCAGCGTTGAAGATCGAGCCTCCTACGAGCAGTACTTC. The encoded protein is CSVEDRASYEQYF. The V call is TRBV29-1, the J call TRBJ2-7; D is unresolved. This CDR3 is built from 13 residues. V was pared by 0 bases and J by 0 bases, with 6 bases between. Germline V lookup: CDR1 SQVTM, CDR2 ANQGSEA.

Details on this clone: Germline and junction disagree at one end, which may indicate a read error. The CDR3 reads CSSSLRIDTQYF. CDR3 DNA sequence: TGTTCCAGCAGCTTGCGAATTGATACGCAGTATTTT. This chain uses TRBV7-9 with TRBJ2-3; the D is unclear. There are 12 residues in the CDR3. CDR1 and CDR2 from the germline V gene are SEHNR and FQNEAQ (reference sequence). Combining the CDR3 with reference TRBV7-9 and TRBJ2-3 gives the whole variable domain DTGVSQNPRHKITKRGQNVTFRCDPISEHNRLYWYRQTLGQGPEFLTYFQNEAQLEKSRLLSDRFSAERPKGSFSTLEIQRTEQGDSAMYLCSSSLRIDTQYFGPGTRLTVL.

The rearrangement uses TRBV19 and TRBJ2-1; 10 bases agree with TRBD2. This CDR3 spans 15 amino acids. Germline V CDR1 and CDR2: LNHDA, SQIVND (reference sequence). Losses at the gene ends were 5 bases for V and 3 bases for J; bases not matched to a gene: 4. The CDR3 reads CASSPGLADYNEQFF. In DNA form, the CDR3 reads TGTGCCAGTAGTCCAGGACTAGCGGACTACAATGAGCAGTTCTTC.

The chain uses TRBV6-4 and TRBJ2-2, with D unclear. The V gene lost 10 bases and the J gene lost 4 bases, with 16 bases spanning the gap. The CDR3 has 14 amino acids. Germline lookup yields CDR1 MRHNA and CDR2 SNTAGT. The CDR3 loop is CAKRRFVGTGELFF. CDR3 in DNA: TGTGCCAAGCGTCGGTTCGTCGGCACCGGGGAGCTGTTTTTT.

This rearrangement joins TRBV30 to TRBJ1-1; possible D gene TRBD1, 5 bases. The germline gives CDR1 GTSNPN, CDR2 SVGIG (reference sequence). The CDR3 loop spans 11 amino acids. Trimming removed 8 bases from V and 1 base from J, with 8 bases in between. The CDR3 DNA reads as TGTGCCCAAGGACAGAACACTGAAGCTTTCTTT. Translating gives CAQGQNTEAFF.

The chain combines TRBV9 with TRBJ1-2; D gene ambiguous. Trimming left V 1 base short and J 0 bases short, with 10 bases between. Germline V gene sequence: CDR1 SGDLS, CDR2 YYNGEE. The CDR3 length is 15 residues. The CDR3 protein is CASSVTTPANYGYTF. In DNA form, the CDR3 reads TGTGCCAGCAGCGTAACGACACCAGCTAACTATGGCTACACCTTC. Full variable domain (outside the CDR3, taken from reference TRBV9 and TRBJ1-2): DSGVTQTPKHLITATGQRVTLRCSPRSGDLSVYWYQQSLDQGLQFLIQYYNGEERAKGNILERFSAQQFPDLHSELNLSSLELGDSALYFCASSVTTPANYGYTFGSGTRLTVV.

V is TRBV6-5 and J is TRBJ1-3; D gene ambiguous. There are 14 residues in the CDR3. Germline CDR1 is MNHEY and CDR2 is SVGAGI. Trimming pared 4 bases from V and 3 bases from J, leaving 10 bases between. CDR3 amino acids: CASSSPLYGNTIYF. The DNA of the CDR3 is TGTGCCAGCAGTTCTCCCCTCTATGGAAACACCATATATTTT.

As DNA, the CDR3 is TGCGCCAGCAGCGAGGGGACAGTCACAGATACGCAGTATTTT. Translated, it gives CASSEGTVTDTQYF. The chain is built from TRBV10-1 and TRBJ2-3, with TRBD1 identical over 7 bases. V lost 6 bases to trimming and J lost 2 bases; unmatched junction nucleotides: 5. The V gene's germline CDR1 is WNHNN and CDR2 SYGVQD (reference sequence). The CDR3 extends over 14 amino acids.

The V call is TRBV7-9, the J call TRBJ2-3; weak D call: TRBD1 (5 bases). Trimming removed 3 bases at V and 9 bases at J, with 22 bases between. Germline CDR1 reads SEHNR; CDR2 reads FQNEAQ (reference sequence). This CDR3 comprises 16 residues. The CDR3, as DNA: TGTGCCAGCAGCTTCGGGTCGACTCGACCAAAGGGGACGCAGTATTTT. This gives the protein CASSFGSTRPKGTQYF.

V gene TRBV5-1 combines with J gene TRBJ2-3, with D tentatively TRBD2 (6 bases). Trimming stripped 0 bases from V and 5 bases from J, with 10 bases between. Germline CDR1 reads SGHRS; CDR2 reads YFSETQ. This CDR3 has 14 amino acids. The CDR3: CASSLEQGGDTQYF. The DNA for the CDR3 is TGCGCCAGCAGCTTGGAGCAGGGAGGAGATACGCAGTATTTT.

The chain couples TRBV6-5 to TRBJ2-7; D is ambiguous. V shed 7 bases and J shed 5 bases, with 15 bases lying between them. This CDR3 is built from 13 residues. Per the germline V gene, CDR1 is MNHEY and CDR2 is SVGAGI. The CDR3 DNA reads as TGTGCCAGCACCTCACAAACACCCCACGAGCAGTACTTC. This gives the protein CASTSQTPHEQYF.